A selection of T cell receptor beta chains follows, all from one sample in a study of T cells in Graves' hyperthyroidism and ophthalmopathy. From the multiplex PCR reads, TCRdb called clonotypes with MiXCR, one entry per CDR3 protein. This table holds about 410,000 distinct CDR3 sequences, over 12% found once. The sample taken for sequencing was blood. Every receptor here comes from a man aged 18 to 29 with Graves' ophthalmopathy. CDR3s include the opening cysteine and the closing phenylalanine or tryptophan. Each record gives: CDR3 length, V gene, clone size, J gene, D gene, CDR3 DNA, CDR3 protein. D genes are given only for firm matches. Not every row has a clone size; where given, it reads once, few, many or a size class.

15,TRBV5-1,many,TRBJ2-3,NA,TGCGCCAGCAGCCAGAGCGGGCAACCCACAGATACGCAGTATTTT,CASSQSGQPTDTQYF
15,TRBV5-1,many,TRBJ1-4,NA,TGCGCCAGCAGCTTGCGGGCCGGGCCTAATGAAAAACTGTTTTTT,CASSLRAGPNEKLFF
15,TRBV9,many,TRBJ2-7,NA,TGTGCCAGCAGCGTAGGTCAGATGCTCTCCTACGAGCAGTACTTC,CASSVGQMLSYEQYF
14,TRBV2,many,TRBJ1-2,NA,TGTGCCAGCAGACCCCATCCGCAAGGATATGGCTACACCTTC,CASRPHPQGYGYTF
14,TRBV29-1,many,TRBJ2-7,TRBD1,TGCAGCGTTGAACTGAGGGGGCCGACCTACGAGCAGTACTTC,CSVELRGPTYEQYF
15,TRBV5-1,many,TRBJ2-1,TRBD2,TGCGCCAGCAGCTCAGGACTAGCGAGAAACAATGAGCAGTTCTTC,CASSSGLARNNEQFF
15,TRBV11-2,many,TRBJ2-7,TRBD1,TGTGCCAGCAGCAGGACACAGGGGTATTTCGGTGAGCAGTACTTC,CASSRTQGYFGEQYF
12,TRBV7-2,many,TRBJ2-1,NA,TGTGCCAGCAGCTTAATGCGCTGGGAGCAGTTCTTC,CASSLMRWEQFF
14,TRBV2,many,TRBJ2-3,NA,TGTGCCAGCAGTGAAGTTGGGCAGTCGCGTACGCAGTATTTT,CASSEVGQSRTQYF
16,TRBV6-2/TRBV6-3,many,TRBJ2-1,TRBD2,TGTGCCAGCAGTTACGGGACTAGCGGGACTCACAATGAGCAGTTCTTC,CASSYGTSGTHNEQFF
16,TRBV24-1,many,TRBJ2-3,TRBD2,TGTGCCACCAGTGACCGGGGGGAAGGGAGCACAGATACGCAGTATTTT,CATSDRGEGSTDTQYF
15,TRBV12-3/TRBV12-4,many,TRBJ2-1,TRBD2,TGTGCCAGCAGTTTGGAGTTAGCGGGACTGGATGAGCAGTTCTTC,CASSLELAGLDEQFF
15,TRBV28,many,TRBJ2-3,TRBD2,TGTGCCAGCAGTTCTCGGGGGGTCCCCAGAGTTACGCAGTATTTT,CASSSRGVPRVTQYF
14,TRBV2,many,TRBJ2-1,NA,TGTGCCAGCAGTGGGTCTCTAGGGGGCAATGAGCAGTTCTTC,CASSGSLGGNEQFF
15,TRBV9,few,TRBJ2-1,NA,TGTGCCAGCAGCGTAGGTGACTCGGGATTAGATGAGCAGTTCTTC,CASSVGDSGLDEQFF
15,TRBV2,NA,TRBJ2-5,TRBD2,TGTGCCAGCAGGGACACTAGCGGGGGAAAAGAGACCCAGTACTTC,CASRDTSGGKETQYF
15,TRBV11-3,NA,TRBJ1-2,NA,TGTGCCAGCAGCCCAAGAGGGCCTCCGTCGTATGGCTACACCTTC,CASSPRGPPSYGYTF
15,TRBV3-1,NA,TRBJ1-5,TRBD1,TGTGCCAGCAGCACCGGGACAGGCCTCAATCAGCCCCAGCATTTT,CASSTGTGLNQPQHF
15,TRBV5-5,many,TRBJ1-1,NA,TGTGCCAGCAGCTTGGATAGTGGGGGCGGAACTGAAGCTTTCTTT,CASSLDSGGGTEAFF
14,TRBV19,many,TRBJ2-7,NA,TGTGCCAGTAGTATAGGGATCGGGGGCTACGAGCAGTACTTC,CASSIGIGGYEQYF
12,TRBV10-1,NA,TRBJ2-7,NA,TGCGCCAGCAGTGATGACAGCCACGAGCAGTACTTC,CASSDDSHEQYF
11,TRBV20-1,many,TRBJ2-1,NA,TGCAGTGCTGGAGGTAGGAATGAGCAGTTCTTC,CSAGGRNEQFF
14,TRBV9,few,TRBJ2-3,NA,TGTGCCAGCATCACCGGGCCCTGGGGAGATACGCAGTATTTT,CASITGPWGDTQYF
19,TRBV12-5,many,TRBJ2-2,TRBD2,TGTGCTAGTGGTTTCGTTATTAGCGGGAGGCCGAGGAACACCGGGGAGCTGTTTTTT,CASGFVISGRPRNTGELFF
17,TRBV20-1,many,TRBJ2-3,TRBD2,TGCAGTGCTAGTGGTGTGACCGGGACTAGCGGGGCAGATACGCAGTATTTT,CSASGVTGTSGADTQYF
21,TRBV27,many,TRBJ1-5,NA,TGTGCCTCCGCCAGCAGTTCATCGCTCGGGACCGTCGATTTAGGCAATCAGCCCCAGCATTTT,CASASSSSLGTVDLGNQPQHF
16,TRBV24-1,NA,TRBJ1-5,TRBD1,TGTGCCACCAGTGATCCGGGACAGGGGGCTGCTCAGCCCCAGCATTTT,CATSDPGQGAAQPQHF
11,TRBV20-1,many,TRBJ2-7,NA,TGCAGTGCTAGAGAAGTCTACGAGCAGTACTTC,CSAREVYEQYF
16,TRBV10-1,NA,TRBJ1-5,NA,TGCGCCAGCAATTTGACAGTCCACCACATCAATCAGCCCCAGCATTTT,CASNLTVHHINQPQHF
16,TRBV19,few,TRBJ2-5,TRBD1,TGTGCCAGTAGTATAGATACCGGGACAGGGACAGAGACCCAGTACTTC,CASSIDTGTGTETQYF
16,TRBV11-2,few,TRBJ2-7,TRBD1,TGTGCCAGCAGCCCCGACCCGACAGGGGTACTGGGGGAGCAGTACTTC,CASSPDPTGVLGEQYF
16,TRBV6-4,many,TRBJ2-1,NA,TGTGCCAGCAGCGACGAGGGGCGCCGGTCCTACAATGAGCAGTTCTTC,CASSDEGRRSYNEQFF
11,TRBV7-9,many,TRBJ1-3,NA,TGTGCCAGCAGCTTAGTGAACACCATATATTTT,CASSLVNTIYF
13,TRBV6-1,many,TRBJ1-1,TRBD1,TGTGCCAGCAGTGGAGGACAGGGGGCTGAAGCTTTCTTT,CASSGGQGAEAFF
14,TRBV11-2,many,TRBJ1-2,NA,TGTGCCAGCAGCCCGGGCACGGATGAGAGAGGCTACACCTTC,CASSPGTDERGYTF
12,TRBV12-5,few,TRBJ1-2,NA,TGTGCTAGTGGTTTGAATAGGTATGGCTACACCTTC,CASGLNRYGYTF
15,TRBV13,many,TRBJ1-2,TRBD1,TGTGCCAGCAGCTTAGGACCGGGACAGGAGTATGGCTACACCTTC,CASSLGPGQEYGYTF
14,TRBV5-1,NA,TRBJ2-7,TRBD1,TGCGCCAGCGGCACCAGGGACAGGTACCACGAGCAGTACTTC,CASGTRDRYHEQYF
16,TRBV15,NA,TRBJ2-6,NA,TGTGCCACCAGCGATAACAGTAACTCTGGGGCCAACGTCCTGACTTTC,CATSDNSNSGANVLTF
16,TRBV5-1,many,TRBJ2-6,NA,TGCGCCAGCAGTGGAGACGGCTTCTCTGGGGCCAACGTCCTGACTTTC,CASSGDGFSGANVLTF
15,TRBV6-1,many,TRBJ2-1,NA,TGTGCCAACCCGTCCGGGACGAACGACTACAATGAGCAGTTCTTC,CANPSGTNDYNEQFF
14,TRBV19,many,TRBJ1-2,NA,TGTGCCACTCGCCCGGGACCTAACAACTATGGCTACACCTTC,CATRPGPNNYGYTF
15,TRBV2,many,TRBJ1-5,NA,TGTGCCAGCAGTCACAGGGATTATAGCAATCAGCCCCAGCATTTT,CASSHRDYSNQPQHF
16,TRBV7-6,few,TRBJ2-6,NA,TGTGCCAGCAGCTTAGAGACGATAACTGGGGCCAACGTCCTGACTTTC,CASSLETITGANVLTF
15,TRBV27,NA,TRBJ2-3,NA,TGTGCCAGCAGCTTAAACTATGGGGGCACAGATACGCAGTATTTT,CASSLNYGGTDTQYF
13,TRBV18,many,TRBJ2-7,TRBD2,TGTGCCAGCTCGGGGACTAGCGGGGCCGAGCAGTACTTC,CASSGTSGAEQYF
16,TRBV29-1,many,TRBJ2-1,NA,TGCAGCGTTGAAGATCTCGCCACACGTTCCTACAATGAGCAGTTCTTC,CSVEDLATRSYNEQFF
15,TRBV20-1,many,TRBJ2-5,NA,TGCAGTGCTAGAGAATGGGGAATTTTGGCTGAGACCCAGTACTTC,CSAREWGILAETQYF
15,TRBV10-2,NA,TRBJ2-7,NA,TGCGCCAGCAGTGACTTAACACGACAGGCCTACGAGCAGTACTTC,CASSDLTRQAYEQYF
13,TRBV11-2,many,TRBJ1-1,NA,TGTGCCAGCAGCAACTATCGGGGCACTGAAGCTTTCTTT,CASSNYRGTEAFF
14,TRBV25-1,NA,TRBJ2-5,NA,TGTGCCAGCAGATCAACAGAGGCCCAAGAGACCCAGTACTTC,CASRSTEAQETQYF
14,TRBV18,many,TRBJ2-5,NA,TGTGCCAGCTCACCACCATCTAGCTGGGAGACCCAGTACTTC,CASSPPSSWETQYF
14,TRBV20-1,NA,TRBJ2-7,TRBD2,TGCAGTGCTAGAGACCGGGACCGGGGGGTCGAGCAGTACTTC,CSARDRDRGVEQYF